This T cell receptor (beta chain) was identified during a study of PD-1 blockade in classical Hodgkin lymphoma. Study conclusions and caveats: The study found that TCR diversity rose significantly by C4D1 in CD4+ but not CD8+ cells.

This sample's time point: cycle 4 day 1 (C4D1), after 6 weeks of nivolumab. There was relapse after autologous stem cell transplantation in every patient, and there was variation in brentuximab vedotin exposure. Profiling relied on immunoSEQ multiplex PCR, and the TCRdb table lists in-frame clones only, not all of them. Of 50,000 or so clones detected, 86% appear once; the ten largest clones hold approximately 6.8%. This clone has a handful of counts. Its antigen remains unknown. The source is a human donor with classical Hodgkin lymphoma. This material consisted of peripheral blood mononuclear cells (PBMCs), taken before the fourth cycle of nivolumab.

The CDR3 nucleotides are TGTGCCAGCAGCTCCCGGACAGGGGGCGGCGGGCGCACCGGGGAGCTGTTTTTT. This sequence encodes CASSSRTGGGGRTGELFF. V gene TRBV7-8 combines with J gene TRBJ2-2; 11 nucleotides match TRBD1. The CDR3 runs 18 residues. V shed 4 bases, J shed 4 bases, and the junction held 11 bases outside the gene matches. From germline, CDR1 is SGHVS and CDR2 FQNEAQ.